The 22 T cell receptor beta chains reported below all come from one sample, sequenced in a study of CXCR4 blockade with PD-1 therapy in pancreatic cancer (dated by TCRdb to 2018 to 2020). The library came from the immunoSEQ multiplex PCR assay. In its TCRdb copy, this immuneACCESS table keeps in-frame sequences only and misses some clones. Where compared with another copy, unresolved V genes explain less than half of these, and the others have no known cause. Within this sample are 15,000 or so clones, with 72% of them counted one time only. About 5.5% of the sample is taken by the ten largest. Material for sequencing was tumor tissue. The receptors were sampled from a human donor with pancreatic ductal adenocarcinoma.

The J gene is TRBJ2-3, the V gene TRBV15; 12 nucleotides line up with TRBD1. J lost 2 bases, V lost 3 bases, and 6 bases had no gene match. The CDR3 is 17 residues long. Germline V gene sequence: CDR1 LNHNV, CDR2 YYDKDF (reference sequence). CDR3 bases: TGTGCCACCAGCAGCGGGGACAGGGGGCATTCCACAGATACGCAGTATTTT. Its translation is CATSSGDRGHSTDTQYF.

The chain uses TRBV19 and TRBJ1-1; TRBD1 is a possible D gene (6 bases). V lost 3 bases, J lost 1 base, and 15 bases lay in between. From germline, CDR1 is LNHDA and CDR2 SQIVND (reference sequence). The CDR3 runs to 16 residues. The CDR3 DNA reads as TGTGCCAGTAGTATGGTACAGGGAGTGGGGAACACTGAAGCTTTCTTT. As protein: CASSMVQGVGNTEAFF.

The chain couples TRBV19 to TRBJ2-7; no clear D gene. The V and J ends lost 4 bases and 4 bases respectively, with 14 bases between them. The CDR3 extends over 14 amino acids. Germline assignment: CDR1 LNHDA and CDR2 SQIVND (reference sequence). The CDR3 bases are TGTGCCAGTAGTACCGACTGGGTCCGGTACGAGCAGTACTTC. It codes for CASSTDWVRYEQYF.

By frequency in the sample, this clone is medium-sized. The chain uses TRBV6-8 and TRBJ1-1, with D possibly being TRBD1 (6 bases). The CDR3 covers 17 residues. V dropped 7 bases and J dropped 0 bases, with 21 bases sitting between them. Germline values: CDR1 MNHGY, CDR2 SAAAGT. CDR3 amino acids: CASTPLKTQGMNTEAFF. As DNA, the CDR3 is TGTGCCAGCACCCCCCTAAAGACCCAGGGGATGAACACTGAAGCTTTCTTT.

This chain connects TRBV19 to TRBJ2-3; 7 bases are shared with TRBD1. Trimming at V came to 3 bases and at J to 4 bases, leaving 10 bases not matched to a gene. Per the germline V gene, CDR1 is LNHDA and CDR2 is SQIVND (reference sequence). This CDR3 comprises 16 residues. DNA for the CDR3: TGTGCCAGTAGTATCCTAGACAGGGAGCGAGCAGATACGCAGTATTTT. It specifies CASSILDRERADTQYF. Full variable domain (rest looked up from reference TRBV19 and TRBJ2-3): DGGITQSPKYLFRKEGQNVTLSCEQNLNHDAMYWYRQDPGQGLRLIYYSQIVNDFQKGDIAEGYSVSREKKESFPLTVTSAQKNPTAFYLCASSILDRERADTQYFGPGTRLTVL.

This chain uses TRBV1 with TRBJ2-1. TRBV1 is described as a pseudogene. This CDR3 region has 16 residues. The CDR3, as DNA: TGCGCCAGCAGCCAAGATAGGTGGGAATCCTACAATGAGCAGTTCTTC. It codes for CASSQDRWESYNEQFF.

The chain recombines TRBV14 with TRBJ1-2; 12 bases are a match to TRBD1. The CDR3 has 14 residues. Trimming took 3 bases from V and 5 from J; bases not matched to a gene: 1. Germline V gene lookup returns CDR1 SGHDN and CDR2 FVKESK. The chain's CDR3 is CASSQGQGAYGYTF. The CDR3 DNA reads TGTGCCAGCAGCCAGGGACAGGGGGCATATGGCTACACCTTC.

The rearrangement links TRBV19 to TRBJ2-7; 10 nucleotides line up with TRBD2. The germline CDR1 and CDR2 sequences are LNHDA and SQIVND (reference sequence). The CDR3 has 13 residues. Trimming cost V 10 bases and J 2 bases; bases outside gene matches: 5. Here the CDR3 reads CATRTSGTYEQYF. CDR3 DNA sequence: TGTGCCACCAGGACTAGCGGAACCTACGAGCAGTACTTC.

This sequence joins TRBV28 and TRBJ2-7; D ambiguous. Germline CDR1 is MDHEN and CDR2 is SYDVKM. V lost 3 bases to trimming and J lost 5 bases, with 14 bases between them. This CDR3 is built from 14 residues. The CDR3 DNA is TGTGCCAGCAGTTTCGGCGCGGACCCCCACGAGCAGTACTTC. It translates to CASSFGADPHEQYF.

The V gene is TRBV19, the J gene TRBJ1-2; TRBD1 is a possible D gene (5 bases). The CDR3 is made up of 14 amino acids. Germline CDR1 is LNHDA and CDR2 is SQIVND (reference sequence). V was shortened by 7 bases and J by 9 bases, with 21 bases between the two germline ends. The CDR3 region has the DNA TGTGCCAGTATCCCACTTTCGGGGGTCGGTCGCTACACCTTC. Translated: CASIPLSGVGRYTF.

The chain uses TRBV5-1 and TRBJ2-3; possibly TRBD2 for D (6 bases). CDR3 length: 15 residues. Germline V CDR1 and CDR2: SGHRS, YFSETQ. V was cut by 1 base and J by 2 bases, with 11 bases left in between. CDR3 protein: CASSLTGGDTDTQYF. The CDR3 region has the DNA TGCGCCAGCAGCTTGACCGGGGGAGACACAGATACGCAGTATTTT.

The chain joins TRBV15 to TRBJ1-1; 7 nucleotides agree with TRBD1. The CDR3 runs to 14 residues. The germline CDR1 and CDR2 sequences are LNHNV and YYDKDF (reference sequence). V dropped 3 bases and J dropped 5; count of bases not matched to a gene: 6. The CDR3 loop reads CATSSGDSRTEAFF. CDR3 nucleotide sequence: TGTGCCACCAGCAGCGGGGACAGCCGGACTGAAGCTTTCTTT. The variable domain in full, completed from reference TRBV15 and TRBJ1-1, reads DAMVIQNPRYQVTQFGKPVTLSCSQTLNHNVMYWYQQKSSQAPKLLFHYYDKDFNNEADTPDNFQSRRPNTSFCFLDIRSPGLGDTAMYLCATSSGDSRTEAFFGQGTRLTVV.

This clone was detected once. The V and J genes are TRBV9 and TRBJ1-4, with D hard to call. Germline CDR1 SGDLS, CDR2 YYNGEE. The CDR3 has 16 residues. V lost 0 bases to trimming and J lost 0 bases, with 9 bases between them. This CDR3 is CASSVGAAATNEKLFF. The DNA for the CDR3 is TGTGCCAGCAGCGTAGGGGCAGCTGCAACTAATGAAAAACTGTTTTTT.

The chain links TRBV29-1 to TRBJ2-5; TRBD2 agrees at 7 bases. The J segment lost 2 bases and the V segment lost 8 bases, leaving 14 bases of the junction unmatched. The CDR3 totals 15 residues. In germline, CDR1 is SQVTM, CDR2 ANQGSEA. CDR3 bases: TGCAGCACGGGGGATAGAGCTAGCGGACAAGAGACCCAGTACTTC. Translation gives CSTGDRASGQETQYF.

The CDR3 is CASAGGGIEQYF. The DNA of the CDR3 is TGCGCCAGCGCGGGCGGTGGAATCGAGCAGTACTTC. This chain links TRBV4-1 with TRBJ2-7; weak D call: TRBD2 (5 bases). The CDR3 extends over 12 amino acids. Germline-derived CDR1 and CDR2 are MGHRA and YSYEKL. V lost 8 bases and J 6 bases, leaving 14 bases between the germline ends.

The CDR3 bases are TGCGCCAGCAGCTTTGATCCCGACGGGACCTACGAGCAGTACTTC. Protein: CASSFDPDGTYEQYF. The chain recombines TRBV5-1 with TRBJ2-7, with D possibly TRBD2 on 5 matching bases. Germline V gene lookup returns CDR1 SGHRS and CDR2 YFSETQ. Trimming took off 2 bases at V and 2 bases at J, with 14 bases between the two ends. The CDR3 has 15 residues.

This chain uses TRBV5-1 with TRBJ2-1, with TRBD1 matching over 10 bases. The CDR3 sequence is 16 residues long. The germline gives CDR1 SGHRS, CDR2 YFSETQ. V gave up 4 bases and J gave up 5 bases; unmatched junction bases: 9. The CDR3 sequence: CASSPGTGVFDNEQFF. The CDR3, as DNA: TGCGCCAGCAGCCCAGGGACAGGGGTTTTTGACAATGAGCAGTTCTTC.

As concerns this clone: Sequence at one end of the junction differs from germline and may be a read error. Since one of the bases is ambiguous or unread, X appears in place of its residue. The chain combines TRBV11-3 with TRBJ1-2; 10 bases agree with TRBD1. The germline V gene has CDR1 SGHNT and CDR2 YENEEA. The CDR3 length is 15 residues. This chain's CDR3 is CAXSLRDRGNYGYTF. The CDR3, as DNA: TGTGCCRGCAGCTTGAGGGACAGGGGTAACTATGGCTACACCTTC.

CDR3 DNA: TGTGCCAGCAGCGCCCGGGTGGGAGTAGTGGAGCAGTTCTTC. This sequence encodes CASSARVGVVEQFF. The chain uses TRBV9 and TRBJ2-1; D possibly corresponds to TRBD2 (5 bases). Germline assignment: CDR1 SGDLS and CDR2 YYNGEE. The V end lost 3 bases, the J end lost 10 bases, and 17 bases lay between the germline ends. The CDR3 is 14 residues long.

This clone was recorded a few times. The chain is built from TRBV11-3 and TRBJ2-7; D is perhaps TRBD1 (6 bases). The CDR3 runs to 15 residues. Trimming shortened V by 6 bases and J by 3 bases, and 18 bases separated the two germline ends. CDR1 and CDR2 from the germline V gene are SGHNT and YENEEA. In nucleotides, the CDR3 is TGTGCCAGCAGGCGTATACAGGGTAGTGGCTACGAGCAGTACTTC. Residues: CASRRIQGSGYEQYF.

This clone was seen only a few times. The rearrangement uses TRBV30 and TRBJ1-1; 9 positions agree with TRBD1. Per the germline V gene, CDR1 is GTSNPN and CDR2 is SVGIG (reference sequence). Trimming removed 1 base from V and 3 bases from J; junction bases left unmatched: 6. CDR3 size: 15 residues. CDR3 nucleotide sequence: TGTGCCTGGAGTGGGACAGGGGTGAGCGACACTGAAGCTTTCTTT. As protein: CAWSGTGVSDTEAFF.

The DNA for the CDR3 is TGTGCCACCAGCAGAGAGTTGACAACCAATGAGCAGTTCTTC. Translation: CATSRELTTNEQFF. The rearrangement joins TRBV15 to TRBJ2-1; D unclear. This CDR3 has 14 amino acids. CDR1 and CDR2 from the germline V gene are LNHNV and YYDKDF (reference sequence). The V gene lost 0 bases and the J gene lost 6 bases, with 9 bases spanning the gap. The entire variable domain, with the rest obtained from reference TRBV15 and TRBJ2-1, is as follows: DAMVIQNPRYQVTQFGKPVTLSCSQTLNHNVMYWYQQKSSQAPKLLFHYYDKDFNNEADTPDNFQSRRPNTSFCFLDIRSPGLGDTAMYLCATSRELTTNEQFFGPGTRLTVL.